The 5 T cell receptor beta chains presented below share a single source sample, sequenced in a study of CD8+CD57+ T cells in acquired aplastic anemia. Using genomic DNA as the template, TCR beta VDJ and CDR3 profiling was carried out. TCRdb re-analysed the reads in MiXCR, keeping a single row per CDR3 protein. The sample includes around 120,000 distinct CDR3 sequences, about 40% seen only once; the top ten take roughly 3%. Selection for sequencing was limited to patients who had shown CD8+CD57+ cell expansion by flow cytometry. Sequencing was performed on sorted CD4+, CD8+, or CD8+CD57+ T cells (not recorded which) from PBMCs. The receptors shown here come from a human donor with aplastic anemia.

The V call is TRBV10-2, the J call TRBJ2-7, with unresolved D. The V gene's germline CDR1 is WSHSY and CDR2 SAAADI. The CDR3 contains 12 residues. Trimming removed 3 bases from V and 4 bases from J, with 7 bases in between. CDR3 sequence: CASSDKGYEQYF. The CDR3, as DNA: TGCGCCAGCAGTGATAAGGGTTACGAGCAGTACTTC.

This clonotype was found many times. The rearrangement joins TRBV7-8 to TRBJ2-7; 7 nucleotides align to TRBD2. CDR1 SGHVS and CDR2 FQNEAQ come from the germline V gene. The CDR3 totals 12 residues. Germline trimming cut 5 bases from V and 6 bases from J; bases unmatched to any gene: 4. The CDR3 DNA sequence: TGTGCCAGCAGCCCCCAGCGGGGCGAGCAGTACTTC. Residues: CASSPQRGEQYF. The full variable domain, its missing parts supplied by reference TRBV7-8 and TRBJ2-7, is GAGVSQSPRYKVAKRGQDVALRCDPISGHVSLFWYQQALGQGPEFLTYFQNEAQLDKSGLPSDRFFAERPEGSVSTLKIQRTQQEDSAVYLCASSPQRGEQYFGPGTRLTVT.

CDR3 DNA: TGTGCCAGTAACCGGGGACTAGCGGCGTCCACACGGGAGATGCAGTATTTT. Translation: CASNRGLAASTREMQYF. This chain uses TRBV11-1 with TRBJ2-3; 11 bases are shared with TRBD2. Per the germline V gene, CDR1 is SGHAT and CDR2 is FQDESV (reference sequence). Germline trimming cut 9 bases from V and 11 bases from J; bases unmatched to any gene: 22. CDR3 length equals 17 residues.

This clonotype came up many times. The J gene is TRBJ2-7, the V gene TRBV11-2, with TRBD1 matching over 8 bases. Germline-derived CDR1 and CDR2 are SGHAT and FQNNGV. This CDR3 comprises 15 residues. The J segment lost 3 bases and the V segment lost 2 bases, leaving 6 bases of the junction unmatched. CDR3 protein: CASSLRTGRSYEQYF. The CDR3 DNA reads TGTGCCAGCAGCTTAAGGACAGGGAGAAGCTACGAGCAGTACTTC.

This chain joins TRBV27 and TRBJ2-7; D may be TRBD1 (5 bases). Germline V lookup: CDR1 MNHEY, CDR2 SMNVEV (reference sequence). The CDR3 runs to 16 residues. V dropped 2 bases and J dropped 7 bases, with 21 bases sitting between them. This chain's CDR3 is CASSLSRRAGSVEQYF. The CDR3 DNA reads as TGTGCCAGCAGTTTAAGTCGCCGTGCAGGGTCGGTAGAGCAGTACTTC.